The 6 T cell receptor beta chains below come from one sample, sequenced in a study of T-cell reconstitution after alpha-beta-depleted transplantation in children. As it was prepared, the TCRbeta library received unique molecular identifiers. TCRdb reprocessed the PCR reads with MiXCR, giving one entry per CDR3 protein. The data show about 400,000 distinct CDR3 sequences, approximately 20% seen once. The starting material was PBMCs from the stem cell graft donor, obtained from the stem cell graft. These receptors originate from a human donor who donated a stem cell graft to a child with acute myeloid leukemia.

V gene TRBV12-3 or TRBV12-4 combines with J gene TRBJ1-5; D is unresolved. The CDR3 contains 12 residues. The V gene lost 6 bases and the J gene lost 5 bases, with 8 bases spanning the gap. CDR3 loop: CASSHSHQPQHF. The CDR3 DNA follows: TGTGCCAGCAGCCACTCCCATCAGCCCCAGCATTTT.

The genes are TRBV7-2 and TRBJ2-5; D is perhaps TRBD1 (5 bases). Trimming took off 0 bases at V and 4 bases at J, with 12 bases between the two ends. This CDR3 is built from 15 residues. CDR1 is SGHTA, CDR2 FQGNSA, per germline. The CDR3 DNA is TGTGCCAGCAGCTTAGCGGGCCACAGGTTAGAGACCCAGTACTTC. Translation gives CASSLAGHRLETQYF.

The chain employs TRBV4-1 and TRBJ2-2; D ambiguous. This CDR3 contains 16 residues. Germline values: CDR1 MGHRA, CDR2 YSYEKL. V gave up 0 bases and J gave up 1 base, with 9 bases separating them. CDR3 sequence (DNA): TGCGCCAGCAGCCAAGATAGGTGGCAGAACACCGGGGAGCTGTTTTTT. Amino acid sequence: CASSQDRWQNTGELFF.

V gene TRBV29-1 combines with J gene TRBJ1-1, with TRBD1 matching over 7 bases. Germline V gene sequence: CDR1 SQVTM, CDR2 ANQGSEA. V gave up 4 bases and J gave up 4 bases; unmatched junction bases: 15. This CDR3 is 16 amino acids long. CDR3 nucleotides: TGCAGCGTTGTAGACTGGTCCGCAGGGGGGAGCACTGAAGCTTTCTTT. It is translated as CSVVDWSAGGSTEAFF.

The chain couples TRBV29-1 to TRBJ2-1; perhaps D is TRBD1 or TRBD2 (5 bases each). The V end lost 5 bases, the J end lost 0 bases, and 11 bases lay between the germline ends. The length of the CDR3 is 14 residues. Germline CDR1 SQVTM, CDR2 ANQGSEA. Here the CDR3 reads CSVRDGGSYNEQFF. In DNA, the CDR3 is TGCAGCGTTCGGGACGGAGGCTCCTACAATGAGCAGTTCTTC.

The rearrangement joins TRBV10-3 to TRBJ1-1, with 7 bases identical to TRBD1. The V gene's germline CDR1 is ENHRY and CDR2 SYGVKD. CDR3 length equals 14 residues. V lost 10 bases, J lost 3 bases, and 11 bases stayed unmatched. In DNA, the CDR3 is TGTGCCACCCGACAGGGACCATCGGACACTGAAGCTTTCTTT. Encoded protein: CATRQGPSDTEAFF.